This is a list of T cell receptor beta chains from one sample in a study of CD8 T cells in Susac syndrome. TCRdb reprocessed the immunoSEQ multiplex PCR reads via MiXCR and lists one record per CDR3 protein. The table records 160,000 or so distinct CDR3 sequences, 85% to 95% of them present only once. The sample taken for sequencing was CD4+ T cells from PBMCs. All receptors come from a human donor with Susac syndrome. Both conserved end residues are part of each CDR3. The D gene is left open where the match is weak. A clone size is listed for some rows: how often the clone was seen (once, few, many), or a class if it is expanded.

D gene	V gene	J gene	clone size	CDR3 protein	CDR3 DNA
TRBD2	TRBV14	TRBJ2-7	NA	CASSRPGLAYEQYF	TGTGCCAGCAGCCGGCCGGGACTAGCCTACGAGCAGTACTTC
NA	TRBV29-1	TRBJ2-7	NA	CSVGGTYEQYF	TGCAGCGTTGGTGGGACCTACGAGCAGTACTTC
TRBD2	TRBV12-3/TRBV12-4	TRBJ2-5	NA	CASSLARLAVETQYF	TGTGCCAGCAGTTTAGCCAGACTAGCCGTGGAGACCCAGTACTTC
TRBD1	TRBV6-5	TRBJ1-2	NA	CASSPRQGAYGYTF	TGTGCCAGCAGTCCTAGACAGGGGGCCTATGGCTACACCTTC
TRBD2	TRBV20-1	TRBJ2-3	NA	CSASRGVNTQYF	TGCAGTGCTTCCCGGGGGGTAAATACGCAGTATTTT
NA	TRBV3-1	TRBJ2-6	NA	CASSQDAGTAHSGANVLTF	TGTGCCAGCAGCCAAGATGCGGGGACAGCACATTCTGGGGCCAACGTCCTGACTTTC
NA	TRBV18	TRBJ1-2	NA	CASSPGQPYGYTF	TGTGCCAGCTCACCTGGACAGCCTTATGGCTACACCTTC
NA	TRBV12-3/TRBV12-4	TRBJ1-6	NA	CASSERQANSPLHF	TGTGCCAGCAGCGAGCGGCAGGCTAATTCACCCCTCCACTTT
NA	TRBV4-1	TRBJ1-3	NA	CASSQVRNTIYF	TGCGCCAGCAGCCAAGTCCGAAACACCATATATTTT
TRBD2	TRBV12-3/TRBV12-4	TRBJ2-5	NA	CASSVSGRQETQYF	TGTGCCAGCAGTGTTAGCGGGCGACAAGAGACCCAGTACTTC
TRBD1	TRBV5-1	TRBJ2-7	NA	CASRRTGWDYEQYF	TGCGCCAGCCGACGGACAGGGTGGGACTACGAGCAGTACTTC
NA	TRBV12-3/TRBV12-4	TRBJ2-1	NA	CASKTSGDQNEQFF	TGTGCCAGCAAGACCTCGGGGGATCAGAATGAGCAGTTCTTC
NA	TRBV2	TRBJ1-2	NA	CASSEKDGYTF	TGTGCCAGCAGTGAAAAGGATGGCTACACCTTC
NA	TRBV21-1	TRBJ2-7	NA	CASWGSYEQYF	TGTGCCAGCTGGGGGAGCTACGAGCAGTACTTC
TRBD2	TRBV29-1	TRBJ2-3	once	CSVERGIEDTQYF	TGCAGCGTTGAGCGGGGGATAGAAGATACGCAGTATTTT
NA	TRBV24-1	TRBJ2-1	NA	CATSDPGGHHNEQFF	TGTGCCACCAGTGACCCAGGGGGGCATCACAATGAGCAGTTCTTC
TRBD1	TRBV5-4	TRBJ2-1	NA	CASSLPTTGSNEQFF	TGTGCCAGCAGCCTCCCCACGACAGGGTCGAATGAGCAGTTCTTC
NA	TRBV7-7	TRBJ2-2	NA	CASSGVSGDGELFF	TGTGCCAGCAGCGGTGTTTCGGGGGACGGGGAGCTGTTTTTT
NA	TRBV20-1	TRBJ1-2	NA	CSASQTNYGYTF	TGCAGTGCTAGTCAGACCAACTATGGCTACACCTTC
TRBD1	TRBV25-1	TRBJ2-7	NA	CASGQGARYEQYF	TGTGCCAGCGGGCAGGGGGCGAGGTACGAGCAGTACTTC
TRBD2	TRBV5-4	TRBJ2-2	NA	CASSLRSSGGRTGELFF	TGTGCCAGCAGCTTGCGCTCTAGCGGGGGGCGCACCGGGGAGCTGTTTTTT
NA	TRBV7-8	TRBJ2-7	NA	CASMVRGLVDEQYF	TGTGCCAGCATGGTTCGGGGCCTGGTCGACGAGCAGTACTTC
NA	TRBV7-8	TRBJ1-2	NA	CASSPRGEVAYGYTF	TGTGCCAGCAGTCCTCGAGGGGAGGTCGCCTATGGCTACACCTTC
NA	TRBV5-1	TRBJ2-6	NA	CASSFSRNSGANVLTF	TGCGCCAGCAGCTTTTCCCGGAACTCTGGGGCCAACGTCCTGACTTTC
NA	TRBV12-3/TRBV12-4	TRBJ2-1	NA	CASSWGIEQFF	TGTGCCAGCAGTTGGGGGATTGAGCAGTTCTTC
NA	TRBV20-1	TRBJ2-7	NA	CSARAGPYEQYF	TGCAGTGCTAGGGCCGGGCCCTACGAGCAGTACTTC
NA	TRBV29-1	TRBJ1-5	NA	CSAREGYNQPQHF	TGCAGCGCTCGTGAGGGATACAATCAGCCCCAGCATTTT
NA	TRBV13	TRBJ1-1	NA	CASSYQVNTEAFF	TGTGCCAGCAGCTACCAAGTTAACACTGAAGCTTTCTTT
TRBD1	TRBV3-1	TRBJ2-5	once	CDGPQGAGETQYF	TGCGACGGTCCACAGGGGGCAGGAGAGACCCAGTACTTC
NA	TRBV3-1	TRBJ2-7	NA	CASSQDKQYF	TGTGCCAGCAGCCAAGATAAGCAGTACTTC
NA	TRBV9	TRBJ2-1	NA	CASSPGPGSYNEQFF	TGTGCCAGCAGCCCCGGACCGGGTTCCTACAATGAGCAGTTCTTC
NA	TRBV16	TRBJ1-1	NA	CASSLPPGGTEAFF	TGTGCCAGCAGCCTCCCCCCGGGGGGCACTGAAGCTTTCTTT
NA	TRBV25-1	TRBJ1-1	NA	CASTRGVGTEAFF	TGTGCCAGCACCAGAGGGGTGGGGACTGAAGCTTTCTTT